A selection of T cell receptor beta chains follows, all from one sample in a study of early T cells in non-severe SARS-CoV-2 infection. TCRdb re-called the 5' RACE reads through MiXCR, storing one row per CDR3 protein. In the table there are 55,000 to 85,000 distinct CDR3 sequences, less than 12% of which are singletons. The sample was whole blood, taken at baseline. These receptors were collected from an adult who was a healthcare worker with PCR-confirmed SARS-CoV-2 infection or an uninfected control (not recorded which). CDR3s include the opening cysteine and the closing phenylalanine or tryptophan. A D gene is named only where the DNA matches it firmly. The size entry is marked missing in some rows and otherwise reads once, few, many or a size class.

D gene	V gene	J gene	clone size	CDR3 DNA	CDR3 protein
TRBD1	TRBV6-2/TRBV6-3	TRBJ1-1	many	TGTGCCAGCAGCAACAGGGGAATCGGGGGTAAAGCTTTCTTT	CASSNRGIGGKAFF
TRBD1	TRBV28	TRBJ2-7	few	TGTGCCAGCAGTTTATGGCAGGGGGCCGACGAGCAGTACTTC	CASSLWQGADEQYF
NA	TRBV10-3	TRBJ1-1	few	TGTGCCATCACCCCTTGGCCCCAGAACACTGAAGCTTTCTTT	CAITPWPQNTEAFF
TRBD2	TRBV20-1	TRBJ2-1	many	TGCAGTGCTAGGTCCAGCGGGGCTTACAATGAGCAGTTCTTC	CSARSSGAYNEQFF
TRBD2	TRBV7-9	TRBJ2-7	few	TGTGCCAGCAGCCTAAGCGGGAGCTCGTACGAGCAGTACTTC	CASSLSGSSYEQYF
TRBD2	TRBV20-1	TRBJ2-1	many	TGCAGTGTAGTAGCGGGAAAGGATGAGCAGTTCTTC	CSVVAGKDEQFF
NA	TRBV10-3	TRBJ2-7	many	TGTGCCATCAGTGCCGGTCCGGGACACCAAGGGGGTGACGAGCAGTACTTC	CAISAGPGHQGGDEQYF
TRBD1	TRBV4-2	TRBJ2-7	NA	TGTGCCAGCAGCCAAGCCGGGGGGACAGGGTACGAGCAGTACTTC	CASSQAGGTGYEQYF
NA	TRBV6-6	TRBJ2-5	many	TGTGCCAGCAGTCCCGAGTGGACCCAGTACTTC	CASSPEWTQYF
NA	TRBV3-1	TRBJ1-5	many	TGTGCCAGCAGCCAAGACGGAGGGAGGGGGCAGCCCCAGCATTTT	CASSQDGGRGQPQHF
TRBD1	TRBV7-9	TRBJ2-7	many	TGTGCCAGCAGCTTAGCCCGGGACAGGGATACCTACGAGCAGTACTTC	CASSLARDRDTYEQYF
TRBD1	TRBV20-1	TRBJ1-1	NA	TGCAGTGCCCGACCGCTTACGGGACAGCCGGTAGCTTTCTTT	CSARPLTGQPVAFF
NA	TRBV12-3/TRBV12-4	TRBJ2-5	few	TGTGCCAGCAGTTTAGCGCTCCGCGGCCAAGAGACCCAGTACTTC	CASSLALRGQETQYF
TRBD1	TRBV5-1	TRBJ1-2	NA	TGCGCCAGCAGGATCGGGACAGGGAATCGGCCCGGCTACACCTTC	CASRIGTGNRPGYTF
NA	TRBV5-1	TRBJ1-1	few	TGCGCCAGCAGACTTACATGGCCCGAAGCTTTCTTT	CASRLTWPEAFF
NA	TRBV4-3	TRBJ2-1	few	TGCGCCAGCAGCCAAGGTAACGGCAATGAGCAGTTCTTC	CASSQGNGNEQFF
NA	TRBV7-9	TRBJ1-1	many	TGTGCCAGCTCCGGGGCCGGTGGCGCTGAAGCTTTCTTT	CASSGAGGAEAFF
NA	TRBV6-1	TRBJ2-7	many	TGTGCCAGCAGCGCCCGACAGCCTCCATCCTACGAGCAGTACTTC	CASSARQPPSYEQYF
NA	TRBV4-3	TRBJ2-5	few	TGCGCCAGCAGCCAAGACGAGGGACGTCAAGAGACCCAGTACTTC	CASSQDEGRQETQYF
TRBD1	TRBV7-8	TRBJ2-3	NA	TGTGCCACCTACGGGACAGGGAAGCCCGTCACAGATACGCAGTATTTT	CATYGTGKPVTDTQYF
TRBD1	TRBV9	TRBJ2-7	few	TGTGCCAGCAGCCCGGGACAGGGGCTCCAAGAGCAGTACTTC	CASSPGQGLQEQYF
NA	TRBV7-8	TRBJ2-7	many	TGTGCCAGCAGCCCCGGCCTCAGAGAGCAGTACTTC	CASSPGLREQYF